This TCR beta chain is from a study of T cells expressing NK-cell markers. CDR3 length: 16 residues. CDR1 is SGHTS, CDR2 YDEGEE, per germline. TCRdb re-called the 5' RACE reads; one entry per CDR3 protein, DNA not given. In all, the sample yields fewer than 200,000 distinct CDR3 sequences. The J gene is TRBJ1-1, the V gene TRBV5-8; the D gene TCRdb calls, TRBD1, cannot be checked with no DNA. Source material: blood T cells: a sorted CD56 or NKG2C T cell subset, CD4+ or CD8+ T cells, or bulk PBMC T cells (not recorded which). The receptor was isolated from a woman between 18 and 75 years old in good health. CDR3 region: CASSLGSGQGALGAFF.